These 9 T cell receptor beta chains originate from one sample sequenced in a study of blood T cell repertoires in COVID-19. Sequenced by immunoSEQ multiplex PCR; TCRdb stores in-frame clones only, minus some. The sample has fewer than 350,000 clones; around 85% are singletons. The sample was PBMCs or T cells enriched from blood (not recorded which). All receptors derive from a woman under 40 who had been exposed to COVID-19.

This clone is a singleton in its sample. Other DNA sequences from this sample encode an identical CDR3 as well. The V call is TRBV11-2, the J call TRBJ1-3; TRBD1 agrees at 10 bases. CDR1 is SGHAT, CDR2 FQNNGV, per germline. The CDR3 consists of 15 residues. The J segment lost 2 bases and the V segment lost 3 bases, leaving 1 base of the junction unmatched. This chain's CDR3 is CASSLDRGAGNTIYF. CDR3 nucleotides: TGTGCCAGCAGCTTGGACAGGGGGGCTGGAAACACCATATATTTT.

This clone was picked up a small number of times. The CDR3, as DNA: TGTGCCAGCAGTTACTCGGTGCGGGCCGAGCAGTTCTTC. As protein: CASSYSVRAEQFF. The chain employs TRBV6-5 and TRBJ2-1, with a tentative D call TRBD2 (5 bases). From germline, CDR1 is MNHEY and CDR2 SVGAGI. This CDR3 is built from 13 residues. The V end was cut by 0 bases, the J end by 10 bases, with 10 bases between.

Only one count was recorded for this clone. The rearrangement links TRBV28 to TRBJ1-1; D call uncertain. CDR1 is MDHEN, CDR2 SYDVKM, per germline. V was cut by 1 base and J by 7 bases, with 7 bases left in between. There are 12 residues in the CDR3. The CDR3 loop reads CASSLYSGEAFF. CDR3 coding DNA: TGTGCCAGCAGTTTATATTCCGGTGAAGCTTTCTTT.

This chain links TRBV5-1 with TRBJ1-1, with D perhaps matching TRBD1 (6 bases). Germline CDR1 reads SGHRS; CDR2 reads YFSETQ. Trimming cost V 3 bases and J 4 bases, with 13 bases left between them. The CDR3 spans 14 residues. The CDR3 DNA is TGCGCCAGCAGCTCTGGGGGCTCGGTCACTGAAGCTTTCTTT. Encoded protein: CASSSGGSVTEAFF.

The chain carries TRBV5-4 and TRBJ2-1; TRBD1 is a possible D gene (6 bases). The CDR3 runs 14 residues. The ends were cut back, 1 base at V and 6 bases at J, with 11 bases in the middle. Per the germline V gene, CDR1 is SGHNT and CDR2 is YYREEE (reference sequence). The CDR3 region has the DNA TGTGCCAGCAGCTTGAAGGGGGTCGGCAATGAGCAGTTCTTC. Amino acid sequence: CASSLKGVGNEQFF.

This chain joins TRBV19 and TRBJ1-5; 8 nucleotides match TRBD1. The CDR3 is made up of 15 amino acids. V lost 6 bases and J lost 5; bases outside the gene matches: 9. Looked up from germline, CDR1 is LNHDA and CDR2 is SQIVND (reference sequence). For the CDR3, the DNA is TGTGCCAGTAGCAGGGACAGGATGATATATCAGCCCCAGCATTTT. Encoded protein: CASSRDRMIYQPQHF.

With regard to this clone: One end of the junction varies from germline; a read error may be responsible. V usage is TRBV7-2 and J usage is TRBJ2-7, with 8 bases lining up with TRBD2. Germline values: CDR1 SGHTA, CDR2 FQGNSA. The CDR3 is 16 residues long. The CDR3 is CASSLEGAGTSYEQYF. The DNA for the CDR3 is TGTGCCAGCAGTTTAGAAGGTGCCGGGACTAGTTACGAGCAGTACTTC.

This clone was picked up one time. This chain joins TRBV6-5 and TRBJ1-3, with 11 bases matching TRBD1. The germline V gene encodes CDR1 MNHEY and CDR2 SVGAGI. The J segment lost 4 bases and the V segment lost 8 bases, leaving 7 bases of the junction unmatched. The CDR3 has 15 amino acids. The CDR3 sequence is CASGRTGGVGNTIYF. CDR3 coding DNA: TGTGCCAGCGGCCGGACAGGGGGCGTAGGAAACACCATATATTTT.

With regard to this clone: This sample includes further DNA sequences coding for the same CDR3. This chain joins TRBV7-9 and TRBJ2-7; 14 nucleotides line up with TRBD2. CDR3 length: 19 amino acids. Germline CDR1 SEHNR, CDR2 FQNEAQ (reference sequence). V shed 4 bases and J 1 base; nucleotides not matched to a gene: 12. CDR3 sequence (DNA): TGTGCCAGCAGCTCTACGGGACTAGCGGGAGAGAAACTATCCTACGAGCAGTACTTC. This sequence encodes CASSSTGLAGEKLSYEQYF.